This T cell receptor beta chain is from a study of T cells expressing NK-cell markers. TCRdb reprocessed the 5' RACE reads; each CDR3 protein has one entry and no DNA is given. This sample's table reports 200,000 to 300,000 distinct CDR3 sequences. Germline V gene data show CDR1 as LGHNA and CDR2 as YSLEER. The CDR3 covers 15 residues. This clonotype was obtained from a young man in good health. The sequencing input was blood T cells: a sorted CD56 or NKG2C T cell subset, CD4+ or CD8+ T cells, or bulk PBMC T cells (not recorded which). The gene calls are TRBV4-3 and TRBJ2-3. This CDR3 is CASSQEVGLKDTQYF.